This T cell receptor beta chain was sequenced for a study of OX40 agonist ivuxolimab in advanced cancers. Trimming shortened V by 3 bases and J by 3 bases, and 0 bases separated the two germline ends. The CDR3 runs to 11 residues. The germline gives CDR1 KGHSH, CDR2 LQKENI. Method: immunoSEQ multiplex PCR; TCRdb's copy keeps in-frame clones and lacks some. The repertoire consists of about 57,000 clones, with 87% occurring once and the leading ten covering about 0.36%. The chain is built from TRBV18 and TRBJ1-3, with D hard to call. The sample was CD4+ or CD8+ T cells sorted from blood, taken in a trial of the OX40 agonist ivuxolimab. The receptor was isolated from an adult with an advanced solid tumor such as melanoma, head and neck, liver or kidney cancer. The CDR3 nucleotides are TGTGCCAGCTCACCTGGAAACACCATATATTTT. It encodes CASSPGNTIYF.